The 5 T cell receptor beta chains reported below all come from one sample, sequenced in a study of blood T cell repertoires in COVID-19. Sequencing used immunoSEQ multiplex PCR; TCRdb keeps in-frame clones, though not all of them. There are about 220,000 clones in the sample; roughly 80% occur only once, and 5.1% lies in the top ten. The sample consisted of peripheral blood. Receptor source: a human donor in a cohort sampled during active COVID-19.

The chain carries TRBV29-1 and TRBJ2-7, with D uncertain. Trimming removed 4 bases at V and 4 bases at J, with 8 bases between. The germline gives CDR1 SQVTM, CDR2 ANQGSEA. The CDR3 contains 11 residues. The CDR3 bases are TGCAGCGTTGTTTACTTGTACGAGCAGTACTTC. Encoded protein: CSVVYLYEQYF.

This chain joins TRBV7-8 and TRBJ2-7; possible D gene TRBD1, 5 bases. CDR3 size: 15 residues. The germline V and J ends were trimmed by 1 base and 3 bases, with 13 bases remaining between them. The germline V gene encodes CDR1 SGHVS and CDR2 FQNEAQ. This CDR3 is CASSLEAGPNYEQYF. The CDR3 nucleotides read TGTGCCAGCAGCTTAGAGGCAGGGCCAAACTACGAGCAGTACTTC.

This clone was found once. The chain is built from TRBV7-2 and TRBJ1-4, with D hard to call. CDR1 and CDR2 from the germline V gene are SGHTA and FQGNSA. The CDR3 contains 14 residues. Trimming left V 0 bases short and J 7 bases short, with 9 bases between. CDR3 region: CASSLAGRGEKLFF. The CDR3 DNA sequence: TGTGCCAGCAGCTTAGCGGGGAGAGGTGAAAAACTGTTTTTT. Supplemented by reference TRBV7-2 and TRBJ1-4, the full variable domain reads GAGVSQSPSNKVTEKGKDVELRCDPISGHTALYWYRQSLGQGLEFLIYFQGNSAPDKSGLPSDRFSAERTGGSVSTLTIQRTQQEDSAVYLCASSLAGRGEKLFFGSGTQLSVL.

The chain links TRBV7-9 to TRBJ2-7, with 12 bases identical to TRBD2. Germline lookup yields CDR1 SEHNR and CDR2 FQNEAQ (reference sequence). V was pared by 1 base and J by 2 bases, with 3 bases of the junction left unmatched. This CDR3 spans 16 amino acids. The CDR3 DNA is TGTGCCAGCAGCTTAGGGCTAGCGGGAGGGCCCTACGAGCAGTACTTC. Its translation is CASSLGLAGGPYEQYF.

This clone has a count of ten or more. The rearrangement joins TRBV27 to TRBJ2-3; 8 nucleotides line up with TRBD1. V was pared by 10 bases and J by 4 bases, with 10 bases of the junction left unmatched. This CDR3 is built from 14 residues. Germline assignment: CDR1 MNHEY and CDR2 SMNVEV (reference sequence). The CDR3 DNA follows: TGTGCCATCGCAGACAGGGGCGGCCCAGATACGCAGTATTTT. Amino acid sequence: CAIADRGGPDTQYF.